This passage covers 10 T cell receptor beta chains from one sample sequenced in a study of cytomegalovirus exposure and HLA in healthy donors. Amplification used 60 Vbeta primers and 13 Jbeta primers. Sequencing used immunoSEQ multiplex PCR; TCRdb keeps in-frame clones, though not all of them. The sample records tens of thousands of clones, approximately 79% being singletons. The sample taken for sequencing was PBMCs. The receptors here all came from a woman between 40 and 55 years old in good health and CMV-seropositive.

The table lists this clone with a count of one. The CDR3 sequence is CASSPVTTLRTEAFF. The CDR3 nucleotides read TGTGCCAGCAGCCCCGTCACCACACTACGGACTGAAGCTTTCTTT. The chain links TRBV5-6 to TRBJ1-1; D not resolved. Germline values: CDR1 SGHDT, CDR2 YYEEEE. V was clipped by 4 bases and J by 5 bases, with 18 bases between them. CDR3 length: 15 residues.

The chain carries TRBV4-2 and TRBJ2-1; 8 bases line up with TRBD2. The CDR3 loop spans 15 amino acids. Germline V gene lookup returns CDR1 LGHNA and CDR2 YNFKEQ. V was clipped by 0 bases and J by 6 bases; unmatched bases: 4. The chain's CDR3 is CASSQDTGGGNEQFF. The CDR3 region has the DNA TGTGCCAGCAGCCAAGATACGGGAGGGGGCAATGAGCAGTTCTTC.

The chain links TRBV5-1 to TRBJ2-3; no firm D call. There are 14 residues in the CDR3. Per the germline V gene, CDR1 is SGHRS and CDR2 is YFSETQ. V lost 4 bases and J lost 2, with 11 bases in between. This CDR3 reads CASSLSWATDTQYF. The CDR3 region has the DNA TGCGCCAGCAGCCTATCGTGGGCCACAGATACGCAGTATTTT.

This clone appeared a single time. This chain uses TRBV20-1 with TRBJ2-1; D possibly corresponds to TRBD2 (6 bases). Trimming pared 8 bases from V and 5 bases from J, leaving 7 bases between. The CDR3 totals 10 residues. Germline V gene sequence: CDR1 DFQATT, CDR2 SNEGSKA (reference sequence). CDR3 in amino acids: CSSGHNEQFF. CDR3 in DNA: TGCAGTAGCGGGCACAATGAGCAGTTCTTC.

The chain links TRBV6-5 to TRBJ2-3; D ambiguous. The CDR3 has 14 amino acids. Germline CDR1 reads MNHEY; CDR2 reads SVGAGI. Trimming removed 5 bases at V and 2 bases at J, with 11 bases between. The CDR3 DNA is TGTGCCAGCAGTCTCCGACACGCCACAGATACGCAGTATTTT. Amino acid sequence: CASSLRHATDTQYF.

The table lists this clone with a few counts. This chain connects TRBV13 to TRBJ1-5; a weak D match, TRBD1 (5 bases). The V and J ends lost 0 bases and 0 bases respectively, with 9 bases between them. Germline loops: CDR1 PRHDT, CDR2 FYEKMQ (reference sequence). The CDR3 consists of 16 residues. The CDR3 DNA reads TGTGCCAGCAGCTTAGGAAATAGGGGTAGCAATCAGCCCCAGCATTTT. This gives the protein CASSLGNRGSNQPQHF. Complete variable domain (other parts from reference TRBV13 and TRBJ1-5): AAGVIQSPRHLIKEKRETATLKCYPIPRHDTVYWYQQGPGQDPQFLISFYEKMQSDKGSIPDRFSAQQFSDYHSELNMSSLELGDSALYFCASSLGNRGSNQPQHFGDGTRLSIL.

The DNA for the CDR3 is TGTGCCAGCAGCCCCAATAGCGGGGGGGCCCAGGAGACCCAGTACTTC. Translating it yields CASSPNSGGAQETQYF. V usage is TRBV9 and J usage is TRBJ2-5; TRBD2 agrees at 11 bases. This CDR3 is 16 amino acids long. The germline gives CDR1 SGDLS, CDR2 YYNGEE. Germline trimming cut 4 bases from V and 5 bases from J; bases unmatched to any gene: 10. The whole variable domain, remainder taken from reference TRBV9 and TRBJ2-5, is DSGVTQTPKHLITATGQRVTLRCSPRSGDLSVYWYQQSLDQGLQFLIQYYNGEERAKGNILERFSAQQFPDLHSELNLSSLELGDSALYFCASSPNSGGAQETQYFGPGTRLLVL.

V gene TRBV25-1 combines with J gene TRBJ2-1; TRBD2 is a possible D gene (6 bases). Trimming stripped 4 bases from V and 3 bases from J, with 13 bases between. Per germline, CDR1 MGHDK and CDR2 SYGVNS. CDR3 length: 15 amino acids. CDR3 DNA: TGTGCCAGCAGTGTAACCGGAGGGAGCTACAATGAGCAGTTCTTC. Translating gives CASSVTGGSYNEQFF.

For this clone: Additional DNA sequences in this sample encode the identical CDR3. V and J are TRBV4-1 and TRBJ1-6; D is unclear. Trimming pared 5 bases from V and 7 bases from J, leaving 12 bases between. The CDR3 spans 14 residues. Germline CDR1 is MGHRA and CDR2 is YSYEKL. The CDR3, as DNA: TGCGCCAGCAGCGATAGTCTACCAAATTCACCCCTCCACTTT. Its translation is CASSDSLPNSPLHF.

The gene calls are TRBV27 and TRBJ1-4; TRBD1 aligns across 7 bases. The CDR3 contains 15 residues. Trimming at V came to 0 bases and at J to 10 bases, leaving 8 bases not matched to a gene. Germline V gives CDR1 MNHEY, CDR2 SMNVEV (reference sequence). The CDR3 region is CASSLSGTVFGKLFF. CDR3 nucleotide sequence: TGTGCCAGCAGTTTATCAGGGACAGTCTTTGGAAAACTGTTTTTT.